This T cell receptor beta chain was recorded in a study of T-cell reconstitution after alpha-beta-depleted transplantation in children. Study-wide findings and caveats: After transplant, at about two months, alpha-beta T cells were reportedly derived from several hundred expanded graft clones.

CDR3 length equals 17 residues. V was pared by 1 base and J by 7 bases, with 10 bases of the junction left unmatched. Germline V gene lookup returns CDR1 LGHNA and CDR2 YNFKEQ. This clonotype turned up a few times. The target antigen is unknown. Unique molecular identifiers were incorporated into the prepared TCRbeta library. One entry per CDR3 protein results from TCRdb running MiXCR on the PCR reads. The sample contains fewer than 550,000 distinct CDR3 sequences, 9.5% to 12% of which appear only once. The sample consisted of PBMCs, mostly from graft donor cells, taken 180 days after TCRalphabeta/CD19-depleted stem cell transplant. The TCR comes from a female patient younger than 10 who had a stem cell transplant for aplastic anemia, so the T cells may come from the graft donor. The rearrangement links TRBV4-2 to TRBJ2-1; 10 bases agree with TRBD2. CDR3 residues: CASSQAVLAGEVNEQFF. The DNA for the CDR3 is TGTGCCAGCAGCCAAGCCGTCCTAGCGGGAGAAGTTAATGAGCAGTTCTTC.